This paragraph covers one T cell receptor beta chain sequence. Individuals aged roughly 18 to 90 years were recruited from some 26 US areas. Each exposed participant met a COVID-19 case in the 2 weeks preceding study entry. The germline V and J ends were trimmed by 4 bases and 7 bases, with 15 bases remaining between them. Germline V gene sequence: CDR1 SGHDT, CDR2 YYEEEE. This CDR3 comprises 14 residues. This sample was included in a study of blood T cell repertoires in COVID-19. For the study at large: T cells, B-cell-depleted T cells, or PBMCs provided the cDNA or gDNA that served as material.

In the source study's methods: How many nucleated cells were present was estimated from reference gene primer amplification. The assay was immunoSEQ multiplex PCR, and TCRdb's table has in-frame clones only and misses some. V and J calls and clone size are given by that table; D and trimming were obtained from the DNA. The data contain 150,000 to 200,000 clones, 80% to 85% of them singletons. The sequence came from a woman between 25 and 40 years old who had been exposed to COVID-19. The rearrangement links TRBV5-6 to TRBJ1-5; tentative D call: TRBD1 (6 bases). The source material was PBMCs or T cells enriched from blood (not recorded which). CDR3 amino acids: CASSRIQGGQPQHF. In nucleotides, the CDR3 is TGTGCCAGCAGCCGAATACAGGGAGGGCAGCCCCAGCATTTT.